This T cell receptor (beta chain) was sequenced in a study of T-cell memory formation after mild COVID-19. The wider study: The two donors had largely donor-specific TCR clusters. Findings of the study overall: Within pre-infection memory, some responding clones were found, suggesting cross-reactive memory joined. CD4+ contracting clones were found mainly in CM and EM, and CD8+ ones in EMRA.

There are 15 residues in the CDR3. The germline gives CDR1 SGHRS, CDR2 YFSETQ. Trimming cost V 4 bases and J 4 bases, with 16 bases left between them. Constant-segment-primed 5'RACE gave TCR alpha and TCR beta cDNA libraries with sample barcodes and UMIs. TCRdb fed the 5' RACE reads into MiXCR, producing one record per CDR3 protein. The top ten hold 20% to 25% of the sample, which has over 350,000 distinct CDR3 sequences, roughly 15% seen once. Note on this clonotype: Its antigen remains unknown.

This sequence was found in a man between 18 and 29 years old who had mild COVID-19 (a few samples of this study predate the infection). Cell type and time point are not known. Sequenced: PBMCs or a T cell subset sorted from them (not recorded which). The chain uses TRBV5-1 and TRBJ2-3, with D possibly TRBD1 on 7 matching bases. The CDR3, as DNA: TGCGCCAGCAGCGTCTCAGGGGGGATTGCAGATACGCAGTATTTT. Protein sequence: CASSVSGGIADTQYF.